The rows below give T cell receptor beta chains drawn from one sample of a study of T-cell reconstitution after alpha-beta-depleted transplantation in children. TCRdb redid the calling of the PCR reads with MiXCR, one entry per CDR3 protein. The sample contains roughly 350,000 distinct CDR3 sequences, about a sixth of which appear only once. Sequencing was performed on PBMCs, mostly from graft donor cells, taken 360 days after TCRalphabeta/CD19-depleted stem cell transplant. The receptors were gathered from a male patient aged 2-9 years who had a stem cell transplant for acute lymphoblastic leukemia, so the T cells may come from the graft donor. Each CDR3 is given with its conserved first and last residue. The order of the fields is V gene, clone size, J gene, D gene, CDR3 protein, CDR3 DNA. The D gene is left open where the match is weak. Size is omitted from some rows. Given values are once, few, many or a class for expanded clones.

TRBV7-9,few,TRBJ2-2,NA,CASSSDGNTGELFF,TGTGCCAGCAGCTCGGACGGAAACACCGGGGAGCTGTTTTTT
TRBV10-3,many,TRBJ2-1,NA,CAISRQGGSYNEQFF,TGTGCCATCAGCCGACAGGGAGGGAGTTACAATGAGCAGTTCTTC
TRBV6-1,NA,TRBJ2-2,NA,CASRLSGYTGELFF,TGTGCCAGCAGGTTAAGCGGATACACCGGGGAGCTGTTTTTT
TRBV19,NA,TRBJ2-2,TRBD1,CANRTTGTGNTGELFF,TGTGCCAACCGAACGACCGGGACAGGGAACACCGGGGAGCTGTTTTTT
TRBV10-3,many,TRBJ2-3,NA,CAITERDTSTDTQYF,TGTGCCATCACCGAGCGGGACACTAGCACAGATACGCAGTATTTT
TRBV6-2/TRBV6-3,few,TRBJ1-1,NA,CASSYSGRTQGNTEAFF,TGTGCCAGCAGTTACTCCGGCCGAACACAGGGGAACACTGAAGCTTTCTTT
TRBV9,many,TRBJ2-2,TRBD2,CASSVAAGEGTGELFF,TGTGCCAGCAGCGTAGCAGCGGGAGAAGGCACCGGGGAGCTGTTTTTT
TRBV18,few,TRBJ1-5,NA,CASSPNRAGGNQPQHF,TGTGCCAGCTCACCTAACAGGGCGGGAGGCAATCAGCCCCAGCATTTT
TRBV4-1,few,TRBJ2-1,NA,CASSPLTSSYNEQFF,TGCGCCAGCAGCCCCTTAACGAGCTCCTACAATGAGCAGTTCTTC
TRBV4-3,few,TRBJ1-2,NA,CASSRTGITYGYTF,TGCGCCAGCAGCCGTACAGGGATTACCTATGGCTACACCTTC
TRBV12-3/TRBV12-4,NA,TRBJ2-2,TRBD2,CASSLGPLAGEGELFF,TGTGCCAGCAGTTTAGGGCCACTAGCGGGAGAGGGGGAGCTGTTTTTT
TRBV6-5,many,TRBJ2-7,NA,CASSYSTGHSFYEQYF,TGTGCCAGCAGTTACTCGACAGGCCATTCATTCTACGAGCAGTACTTC
TRBV9,many,TRBJ2-5,TRBD2,CASSVVGGWQETQYF,TGTGCCAGCAGCGTAGTCGGGGGGTGGCAAGAGACCCAGTACTTC
TRBV28,NA,TRBJ2-3,TRBD1,CASSMGQISTDTQYF,TGTGCCAGCAGTATGGGACAGATAAGCACAGATACGCAGTATTTT
TRBV7-2,NA,TRBJ1-2,NA,CASSLVGPLGLYGYTF,TGTGCCAGCAGCTTAGTAGGTCCCCTAGGACTCTATGGCTACACCTTC
TRBV20-1,NA,TRBJ2-7,TRBD1,CSARDRGFYEQYF,TGCAGTGCCCGGGACAGGGGTTTCTACGAGCAGTACTTC
TRBV5-1,NA,TRBJ1-1,NA,CASSLQGSNTEAFF,TGCGCCAGCAGCTTACAGGGAAGTAACACTGAAGCTTTCTTT
TRBV9,many,TRBJ2-7,TRBD2,CASSAGASLAGGRTYEQYF,TGTGCCAGCAGCGCGGGGGCCTCACTAGCGGGAGGGAGGACCTACGAGCAGTACTTC
TRBV7-2,many,TRBJ2-7,TRBD2,CASSTGLAEYEQYF,TGTGCCAGCAGCACCGGACTAGCGGAGTACGAGCAGTACTTC
TRBV6-2/TRBV6-3,NA,TRBJ2-1,TRBD2,CASSRAGMVYNEQFF,TGTGCCAGCAGTCGAGCGGGAATGGTTTACAATGAGCAGTTCTTC
TRBV12-3/TRBV12-4,NA,TRBJ2-7,NA,CASSLGLGALSYEQYF,TGTGCCAGCAGTTTAGGGCTAGGGGCCCTCTCCTACGAGCAGTACTTC
TRBV25-1,few,TRBJ2-4,NA,CASSELMGAKNIQYF,TGTGCCAGCAGTGAATTAATGGGGGCCAAAAACATTCAGTACTTC
TRBV27,many,TRBJ2-1,NA,CASSDWNEQFF,TGTGCCAGCAGTGATTGGAATGAGCAGTTCTTC
TRBV5-1,NA,TRBJ1-5,NA,CASSLDGTPNQPQHF,TGCGCCAGCAGCTTGGACGGGACCCCTAATCAGCCCCAGCATTTT
TRBV6-1,few,TRBJ2-5,TRBD2,CASSPVRASGRMGETQYF,TGTGCCAGCAGCCCCGTAAGGGCCAGCGGGAGAATGGGGGAGACCCAGTACTTC
TRBV28,few,TRBJ1-1,NA,CASSFLGPPNTEAFF,TGTGCCAGCAGTTTTCTGGGACCCCCGAACACTGAAGCTTTCTTT
TRBV15,NA,TRBJ2-3,NA,CATSGLKDPHTQYF,TGTGCCACCAGCGGTCTTAAGGACCCGCATACGCAGTATTTT
TRBV4-2,few,TRBJ1-5,NA,CASSQALRESSNQPQHF,TGTGCCAGCAGCCAGGCCCTTAGGGAAAGTAGCAATCAGCCCCAGCATTTT
TRBV30,NA,TRBJ1-3,NA,CAWGAGPAGNTIYF,TGTGCCTGGGGCGCGGGGCCTGCTGGAAACACCATATATTTT
TRBV28,many,TRBJ1-1,NA,CASDGNTEAFF,TGTGCCAGCGATGGGAACACTGAAGCTTTCTTT
TRBV6-5,many,TRBJ2-3,TRBD2,CASTYSGISTDTQYF,TGTGCCAGCACCTATAGCGGGATCAGCACAGATACGCAGTATTTT
TRBV13,few,TRBJ2-1,TRBD2,CASSLLVGTRYFDEQFF,TGTGCCAGCAGCCTCCTGGTGGGGACTAGGTACTTCGATGAGCAGTTCTTC